These 32 T cell receptor beta chains share one sample of origin, sequenced in a study of blood T cell repertoires in COVID-19. TCRdb's table, derived via immunoSEQ multiplex PCR, lists solely in-frame clones and lacks some. The sample holds approximately 200,000 clones, around 82% seen once. The specimen was PBMCs or T cells enriched from blood (not recorded which). The receptors stem from a middle-aged man who had recovered from COVID-19.

This clone was observed many times. The chain uses TRBV27 and TRBJ1-6; TRBD1 matches 8 bases. CDR1 MNHEY and CDR2 SMNVEV come from the germline V gene (reference sequence). J gave up 8 bases and V 4 bases, and 13 bases lay outside the gene matches. The CDR3 is 17 amino acids. This CDR3 is CASSYSPGQVGDSPLHF. For the CDR3, the DNA is TGTGCCAGCAGTTACTCTCCGGGACAGGTGGGAGATTCACCCCTCCACTTT.

V is TRBV2 and J is TRBJ1-3; D possibly corresponds to TRBD1 (5 bases). The germline V gene has CDR1 SNHLY and CDR2 FYNNEI. This CDR3 is 13 amino acids long. Between the trimmed V and J ends, which lost 7 bases and 4 bases, there was a span of 11 bases. The CDR3 region has the DNA TGTGCCAGCACCACAGGTCAAGGAAACACCATATATTTT. This translates into CASTTGQGNTIYF.

CDR3 sequence: CASSFWSGRETQYF. The DNA for the CDR3 is TGTGCCAGCAGCTTTTGGAGCGGGAGAGAGACCCAGTACTTC. The chain joins TRBV7-2 to TRBJ2-5, with 8 nucleotides matching TRBD2. The CDR3 length is 14 residues. Germline V CDR1 and CDR2: SGHTA, FQGNSA. Trimming cost V 3 bases and J 4 bases; bases outside gene matches: 4.

Here the CDR3 reads CASSRGLTDTQYF. The CDR3 DNA follows: TGTGCCAGCAGTAGGGGACTCACAGATACGCAGTATTTT. The chain carries TRBV11-3 and TRBJ2-3, with TRBD2 as a possible D gene (6 bases). The germline gives CDR1 SGHNT, CDR2 YENEEA. V was trimmed by 6 bases and J by 2 bases, leaving 9 bases between them. The CDR3 runs 13 residues.

The chain carries TRBV2 and TRBJ2-7; 9 bases line up with TRBD2. With V trimmed by 2 bases and J by 4 bases, 9 bases remained unmatched. The CDR3 is made up of 16 amino acids. Looked up from germline, CDR1 is SNHLY and CDR2 is FYNNEI. The CDR3 DNA is TGTGCCAGCAGTGAAACTTTAGGGCTAGCGGGGTACGAGCAGTACTTC. Encoded protein: CASSETLGLAGYEQYF.

This chain connects TRBV5-4 to TRBJ2-1; 7 positions match TRBD2. The germline CDR1 and CDR2 sequences are SGHNT and YYREEE (reference sequence). The CDR3 runs to 15 residues. V lost 2 bases and J lost 5; bases outside the gene matches: 7. CDR3 amino acids: CASSFSGAGNNEQFF. The CDR3 bases are TGTGCCAGCAGCTTCTCAGGAGCGGGAAACAATGAGCAGTTCTTC.

The chain recombines TRBV11-2 with TRBJ1-4; D possibly corresponds to TRBD1 (6 bases). V gave up 4 bases and J gave up 14 bases, with 26 bases separating them. The CDR3 runs to 16 residues. CDR1 and CDR2 from the germline V gene are SGHAT and FQNNGV. In nucleotides, the CDR3 is TGTGCCAGCAGCTCTTATCCCCCTGGGACACCGGGTACCCTGTTTTTT. This gives the protein CASSSYPPGTPGTLFF.

V usage is TRBV18 and J usage is TRBJ1-4; the D is unclear. The CDR3 covers 13 residues. The germline V gene encodes CDR1 KGHSH and CDR2 LQKENI. Between the trimmed V and J ends, which lost 1 base and 5 bases, there was a span of 5 bases. The CDR3 region is CASSPRENEKLFF. In DNA, the CDR3 is TGTGCCAGCTCACCACGAGAAAATGAAAAACTGTTTTTT. Using reference TRBV18 and TRBJ1-4 for the parts outside the CDR3, the full variable domain is NAGVMQNPRHLVRRRGQEARLRCSPMKGHSHVYWYRQLPEEGLKFMVYLQKENIIDESGMPKERFSAEFPKEGPSILRIQQVVRGDSAAYFCASSPRENEKLFFGSGTQLSVL.

The chain joins TRBV5-4 to TRBJ2-3; D remains unclear. CDR3 length: 14 residues. The V gene lost 2 bases and the J gene lost 5 bases, with 12 bases spanning the gap. Germline CDR1 and CDR2: SGHNT and YYREEE (reference sequence). CDR3 sequence (DNA): TGTGCCAGCAGCTTCATGAGAGAACGAGATACGCAGTATTTT. Translated, it gives CASSFMRERDTQYF.

V and J are TRBV10-3 and TRBJ2-7; TRBD2 aligns across 13 bases. Germline V gene sequence: CDR1 ENHRY, CDR2 SYGVKD. This CDR3 spans 14 amino acids. V shed 8 bases, J shed 3 bases, and the junction held 4 bases outside the gene matches. CDR3 bases: TGTGCCATCGGCCGGACTAGCGGGAGCTACGAGCAGTACTTC. This translates into CAIGRTSGSYEQYF.

The chain uses TRBV7-2 and TRBJ1-1, with D maybe TRBD1 (5 bases). V lost 5 bases and J lost 6, with 10 bases in between. The CDR3 loop spans 12 amino acids. The germline CDR1 and CDR2 sequences are SGHTA and FQGNSA. CDR3 residues: CASSRGGAEAFF. The CDR3 DNA is TGTGCCAGCAGCAGGGGTGGAGCTGAAGCTTTCTTT.

The genes are TRBV2 and TRBJ1-5, with D maybe TRBD1 (6 bases). The CDR3 runs to 15 residues. Trimming removed 7 bases at V and 3 bases at J, with 16 bases between. Germline loops: CDR1 SNHLY, CDR2 FYNNEI. The CDR3 region is CASKIEGGVNQPQHF. CDR3 nucleotides: TGTGCCAGCAAAATTGAAGGGGGTGTCAATCAGCCCCAGCATTTT. The whole variable domain, filled in from reference TRBV2 and TRBJ1-5, reads EPEVTQTPSHQVTQMGQEVILRCVPISNHLYFYWYRQILGQKVEFLVSFYNNEISEKSEIFDDQFSVERPDGSNFTLKIRSTKLEDSAMYFCASKIEGGVNQPQHFGDGTRLSIL.

The chain links TRBV11-2 to TRBJ2-7; D is ambiguous. Germline CDR1 reads SGHAT; CDR2 reads FQNNGV. With 5 bases removed from V and 3 bases from J, the gap between germline ends came to 11 bases. The CDR3 is made up of 13 amino acids. The CDR3 coding sequence is TGTGCCAGCAGCCAAAGGAGTGTCTACGAGCAGTACGTC. It specifies CASSQRSVYEQYV.

The rearrangement links TRBV7-8 to TRBJ2-7, with a possible D match to TRBD2 (6 bases). Germline-derived CDR1 and CDR2 are SGHVS and FQNEAQ. V lost 1 base, J lost 2 bases, and 12 bases lay in between. CDR3 length equals 15 residues. For the CDR3, the DNA is TGTGCCAGCAGCTTAGTCTTCGGGAGCCCCTACGAGCAGTACTTC. Protein sequence: CASSLVFGSPYEQYF.

This chain connects TRBV5-5 to TRBJ2-5; weak D call: TRBD1 (6 bases). Germline V gene lookup returns CDR1 SGHKS and CDR2 YYEKEE (reference sequence). This CDR3 contains 13 residues. V dropped 1 base and J dropped 5 bases, with 9 bases sitting between them. The CDR3 loop reads CASSLSGDETQYF. The CDR3 DNA sequence: TGTGCCAGCAGCTTGTCAGGGGACGAGACCCAGTACTTC.

The chain's CDR3 is CASSLRQTYEQYF. CDR3 nucleotide sequence: TGTGCCAGCAGCTTAAGACAGACCTACGAGCAGTACTTC. The chain joins TRBV11-2 to TRBJ2-7, with TRBD1 as a possible D gene (5 bases). Germline V lookup: CDR1 SGHAT, CDR2 FQNNGV. The length of the CDR3 is 13 residues. The V end lost 2 bases, the J end lost 2 bases, and 7 bases lay between the germline ends.

This clone was found once. The J gene is TRBJ1-1, the V gene TRBV6-4; 8 bases agree with TRBD1. Germline trimming cut 4 bases from V and 6 bases from J; bases unmatched to any gene: 7. The CDR3 is 14 amino acids. The germline gives CDR1 MRHNA, CDR2 SNTAGT. CDR3 protein: CASSAVTGDAEAFF. The CDR3 coding sequence is TGTGCCAGCAGTGCCGTGACAGGGGACGCTGAAGCTTTCTTT.

V is TRBV28 and J is TRBJ2-5; TRBD1 matches at 12 bases. Losses at the gene ends were 8 bases for V and 2 bases for J; bases not matched to a gene: 9. Germline loops: CDR1 MDHEN, CDR2 SYDVKM. This CDR3 spans 16 amino acids. CDR3 in DNA: TGTGCCAGCCTACCGGGGGACAGGGGGCGTCAAGAGACCCAGTACTTC. Protein: CASLPGDRGRQETQYF.

V usage is TRBV9 and J usage is TRBJ2-1; 9 bases align to TRBD2. This CDR3 has 16 residues. Germline loops: CDR1 SGDLS, CDR2 YYNGEE. The trim removed 2 bases at V and 7 bases at J, leaving 10 bases unmatched. The CDR3 protein is CASSVAGGRFTNEQFF. CDR3 DNA: TGTGCCAGCAGCGTCGCGGGAGGGCGTTTTACAAATGAGCAGTTCTTC.

The chain combines TRBV4-3 with TRBJ2-5; unclear D gene. The germline V and J ends were trimmed by 2 bases and 4 bases, with 5 bases remaining between them. Germline V gives CDR1 LGHNA, CDR2 YSLEER. The CDR3 covers 12 residues. The CDR3 region is CASSQTRETQYF. CDR3 sequence (DNA): TGCGCCAGCAGCCAAACACGAGAGACCCAGTACTTC.

The CDR3 spells CASSRVGGSNEKLFF. The CDR3 DNA reads TGCGCCAGCAGCCGGGTAGGGGGTTCTAATGAAAAACTGTTTTTT. The genes are TRBV5-1 and TRBJ1-4; possibly TRBD1 for D (6 bases). V was shortened by 4 bases and J by 3 bases, with 13 bases between the two germline ends. From germline, CDR1 is SGHRS and CDR2 YFSETQ. CDR3 length equals 15 residues.

This sequence joins TRBV28 and TRBJ1-3; the D gene is possibly TRBD1 (6 bases). Germline V gene data show CDR1 as MDHEN and CDR2 as SYDVKM. This CDR3 has 13 amino acids. V dropped 2 bases and J dropped 8 bases, with 10 bases sitting between them. This CDR3 reads CASSLKQGYTIYF. DNA for the CDR3: TGTGCCAGCAGTTTAAAACAGGGATACACCATATATTTT. Supplemented by reference TRBV28 and TRBJ1-3, the full variable domain reads DVKVTQSSRYLVKRTGEKVFLECVQDMDHENMFWYRQDPGLGLRLIYFSYDVKMKEKGDIPEGYSVSREKKERFSLILESASTNQTSMYLCASSLKQGYTIYFGEGSWLTVV.

V is TRBV10-3 and J is TRBJ2-1, with 8 bases fitting TRBD2. With V trimmed by 2 bases and J by 9 bases, 15 bases remained unmatched. The germline V gene has CDR1 ENHRY and CDR2 SYGVKD. This CDR3 has 17 amino acids. CDR3: CAISEPRTGGANGEQFF. The CDR3 region has the DNA TGTGCCATCAGTGAGCCAAGGACGGGGGGGGCTAACGGTGAGCAGTTCTTC.

The chain couples TRBV10-3 to TRBJ2-1; a possible D gene is TRBD2 (6 bases). V was pared by 4 bases and J by 8 bases, with 6 bases between. The CDR3 has 11 amino acids. The germline gives CDR1 ENHRY, CDR2 SYGVKD. In DNA, the CDR3 is TGTGCCATCAGTGGGGGGGATGAGCAGTTCTTC. It encodes CAISGGDEQFF.

This clone came up a few times. V usage is TRBV3-1 (or the pseudogene TRBV3-2) and J usage is TRBJ1-4, with D hard to call. The CDR3 spans 14 residues. CDR1 is LGHDT, CDR2 YNNKEL, per germline (reference sequence). V was clipped by 0 bases and J by 7 bases, with 9 bases between them. CDR3 sequence: CASSQDRGTEKLFF. The CDR3 DNA follows: TGTGCCAGCAGCCAAGATCGGGGAACTGAAAAACTGTTTTTT.

This clone was found once. This chain connects TRBV5-4 to TRBJ2-1, with 8 positions matching TRBD1. This CDR3 contains 14 residues. J gave up 3 bases and V 4 bases, and 3 bases lay outside the gene matches. Germline V gene sequence: CDR1 SGHNT, CDR2 YYREEE (reference sequence). CDR3 in amino acids: CASSVDRDYNEQFF. CDR3 bases: TGTGCCAGCAGCGTGGACAGGGACTACAATGAGCAGTTCTTC.

V is TRBV7-3 and J is TRBJ2-3, with D perhaps TRBD2 (5 bases). V was pared by 4 bases and J by 6 bases, with 11 bases between. Germline V gives CDR1 SGHTA, CDR2 FQGTGA. The CDR3 extends over 13 amino acids. CDR3: CASSSNRGDTQYF. The CDR3 DNA reads as TGTGCCAGCAGCTCCAACCGGGGTGATACGCAGTATTTT.

The chain uses TRBV5-4 and TRBJ1-4, with D perhaps matching TRBD1 (5 bases). Trimming removed 0 bases from V and 3 bases from J, with 12 bases in between. Germline V lookup: CDR1 SGHNT, CDR2 YYREEE (reference sequence). This CDR3 has 16 amino acids. For the CDR3, the DNA is TGTGCCAGCAGCTTGGGGGGGACTAGGGCTAATGAAAAACTGTTTTTT. This translates into CASSLGGTRANEKLFF.

The chain uses TRBV28 and TRBJ2-7, with a possible D match to TRBD1 (5 bases). The germline gives CDR1 MDHEN, CDR2 SYDVKM. Trimming left V 6 bases short and J 2 bases short, with 14 bases between. CDR3 size: 14 residues. The CDR3 DNA reads as TGTGCCAGCAGGAGTAGAGACAGAACCTACGAGCAGTACTTC. Protein: CASRSRDRTYEQYF.

V and J are TRBV29-1 and TRBJ2-5, with 14 bases that match TRBD2. The CDR3 runs to 14 residues. The trim removed 7 bases at V and 3 bases at J, leaving 4 bases unmatched. Germline V lookup: CDR1 SQVTM, CDR2 ANQGSEA. The CDR3 DNA follows: TGCAGCGCCCCGACTAGCGGGAGGGAAGAGACCCAGTACTTC. Translated, it gives CSAPTSGREETQYF.

J is TRBJ1-6 and V is TRBV28, with 10 bases identical to TRBD1. The ends lost 0 bases at V and 7 bases at J; junction bases unmatched: 6. The germline gives CDR1 MDHEN, CDR2 SYDVKM. The CDR3 length is 17 residues. The CDR3 region has the DNA TGTGCCAGCAGTTTATGGAGGGGGACAGGGGAGAATTCACCCCTCCACTTT. It yields the protein CASSLWRGTGENSPLHF.

The chain couples TRBV7-8 to TRBJ2-4; TRBD2 matches 7 bases. The germline CDR1 and CDR2 sequences are SGHVS and FQNEAQ. Trimming at V came to 3 bases and at J to 2 bases, leaving 10 bases not matched to a gene. The CDR3 has 17 residues. The CDR3, as DNA: TGTGCCAGCAGCTTCCTTAGCGGGCGCTATCCCAAAAACATTCAGTACTTC. Amino acids: CASSFLSGRYPKNIQYF.